What follows are 9 T cell receptor beta chains derived from one specimen sequenced in a study of blood T cell repertoires in COVID-19. This table comes from immunoSEQ multiplex PCR, and its TCRdb copy is limited to in-frame clones, with some not included. The sample lists around 70,000 clones; 86% were seen once. Specimen: peripheral blood. These receptors came from a man younger than 45 with acute or convalescent COVID-19.

The chain joins TRBV9 to TRBJ2-2, with 8 bases identical to TRBD1. This CDR3 region has 15 residues. The V segment lost 1 base and the J segment 5 bases; nucleotides outside the gene matches: 4. Germline CDR1 SGDLS, CDR2 YYNGEE. The CDR3 sequence: CASSVMDRVTGELFF. CDR3 nucleotide sequence: TGTGCCAGCAGCGTAATGGACAGGGTAACCGGGGAGCTGTTTTTT.

The chain couples TRBV11-2 to TRBJ1-1, with a possible D match to TRBD1 (6 bases). Germline CDR1 SGHAT, CDR2 FQNNGV. The CDR3 runs to 16 residues. V lost 5 bases and J 5 bases, leaving 21 bases between the germline ends. The CDR3 DNA reads TGTGCCAGCAGCCCTACAGGGAACCAGGGTGGGACTGAAGCTTTCTTT. It encodes CASSPTGNQGGTEAFF. Variable domain in full (rest from reference TRBV11-2 and TRBJ1-1): EAGVAQSPRYKIIEKRQSVAFWCNPISGHATLYWYQQILGQGPKLLIQFQNNGVVDDSQLPKDRFSAERLKGVDSTLKIQPAKLEDSAVYLCASSPTGNQGGTEAFFGQGTRLTVV.

The V call is TRBV18, the J call TRBJ1-1; weak D call: TRBD1 (6 bases). Trimming stripped 4 bases from V and 3 bases from J, with 12 bases between. CDR3 length equals 14 residues. The germline V gene encodes CDR1 KGHSH and CDR2 LQKENI. The CDR3, as DNA: TGTGCCAGCTCACTCTGGGCAGGGGACACTGAAGCTTTCTTT. This sequence encodes CASSLWAGDTEAFF.

This clone was counted between two and nine times. The chain is built from TRBV30 and TRBJ2-2, with 9 bases matching TRBD2. J gave up 4 bases and V 3 bases, and 3 bases lay outside the gene matches. The germline gives CDR1 GTSNPN, CDR2 SVGIG (reference sequence). The CDR3 is 14 residues long. CDR3 sequence (DNA): TGTGCCTGGAGAATAGCGGGAGCCACCGGGGAGCTGTTTTTT. Its translation is CAWRIAGATGELFF.

The chain has TRBV9 and TRBJ2-7; 13 nucleotides line up with TRBD2. The CDR3 loop spans 15 amino acids. Losses at the gene ends were 3 bases for V and 5 bases for J; bases not matched to a gene: 5. Germline V gene data show CDR1 as SGDLS and CDR2 as YYNGEE. The CDR3 sequence is CASSGRTSGSHEQYF. DNA for the CDR3: TGTGCCAGCAGCGGGAGGACTAGCGGGAGTCACGAGCAGTACTTC.

This chain joins TRBV4-3 and TRBJ1-5; 7 nucleotides line up with TRBD1. The CDR3 covers 14 residues. Unmatched junction bases numbered 7, after V lost 4 bases and J lost 7 bases. Germline V gene data show CDR1 as LGHNA and CDR2 as YSLEER. CDR3 in amino acids: CASSPWSGGQPQHF. In DNA, the CDR3 is TGCGCCAGCAGCCCCTGGTCAGGGGGGCAGCCCCAGCATTTT.

The chain has TRBV3-1 (or the pseudogene TRBV3-2) and TRBJ2-7, with D possibly matching TRBD2 (6 bases). Trimming pared 4 bases from V and 5 bases from J, leaving 24 bases between. The germline V gene encodes CDR1 LGHDT and CDR2 YNNKEL (reference sequence). This CDR3 is 17 amino acids long. The CDR3 DNA is TGTGCCAGCAGCCTTTCGTGGGAGGCTTCCCGGATCGACGAGCAGTACTTC. Its translation is CASSLSWEASRIDEQYF.

The genes are TRBV5-1 and TRBJ2-7; 9 bases agree with TRBD1. CDR1 SGHRS and CDR2 YFSETQ come from the germline V gene. The CDR3 contains 14 residues. The trim removed 2 bases at V and 2 bases at J, leaving 2 bases unmatched. The CDR3 DNA is TGCGCCAGCAGCTTCGGGACAGGGACCTACGAGCAGTACTTC. Translated, it gives CASSFGTGTYEQYF.

This chain links TRBV9 with TRBJ2-3; possible D gene TRBD2, 5 bases. V lost 3 bases, J lost 0 bases, and 11 bases lay in between. From germline, CDR1 is SGDLS and CDR2 YYNGEE. This CDR3 is 15 amino acids long. For the CDR3, the DNA is TGTGCCAGCAGCGCGGACTGGTCTAGCACAGATACGCAGTATTTT. It encodes CASSADWSSTDTQYF.